This TCR beta chain was captured by sequencing in a study of blood T cell repertoires in COVID-19. V lost 0 bases to trimming and J lost 0 bases, with 7 bases between them. CDR3 size: 15 residues. CDR1 is SGHDT, CDR2 YYEEEE, per germline. Per the original data handling: Amplification with reference gene primers provided the estimates of nucleated cell counts. Generated by immunoSEQ multiplex PCR, the TCRdb table keeps only in-frame clones and is missing some. Clone size and the V and J calls come from that table; the DNA yielded D and trimming. The sample lists about 240,000 clones, more than 75% seen once, with approximately 7% in the top ten.

The rearrangement uses TRBV5-6 and TRBJ1-5; TRBD1 is a possible D gene (5 bases). The specimen sequenced was peripheral blood. The sequence came from a woman aged 70-85 years with active or convalescent COVID-19. Written as DNA, the CDR3 is TGTGCCAGCAGCTTGGGACAGAATAGCAATCAGCCCCAGCATTTT. It is translated as CASSLGQNSNQPQHF.